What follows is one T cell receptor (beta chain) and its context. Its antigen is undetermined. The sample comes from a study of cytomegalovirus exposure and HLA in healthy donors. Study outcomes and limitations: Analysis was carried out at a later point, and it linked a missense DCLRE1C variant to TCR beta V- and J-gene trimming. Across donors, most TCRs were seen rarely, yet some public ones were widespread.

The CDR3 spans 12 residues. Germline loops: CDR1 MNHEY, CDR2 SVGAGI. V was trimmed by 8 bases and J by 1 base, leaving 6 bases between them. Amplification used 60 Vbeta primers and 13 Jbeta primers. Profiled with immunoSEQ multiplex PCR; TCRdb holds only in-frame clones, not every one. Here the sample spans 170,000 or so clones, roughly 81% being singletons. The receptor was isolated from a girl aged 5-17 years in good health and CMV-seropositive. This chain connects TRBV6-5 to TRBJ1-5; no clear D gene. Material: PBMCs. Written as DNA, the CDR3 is TGTGCCAGCGGCCTGAGCAATCAGCCCCAGCATTTT. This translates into CASGLSNQPQHF.